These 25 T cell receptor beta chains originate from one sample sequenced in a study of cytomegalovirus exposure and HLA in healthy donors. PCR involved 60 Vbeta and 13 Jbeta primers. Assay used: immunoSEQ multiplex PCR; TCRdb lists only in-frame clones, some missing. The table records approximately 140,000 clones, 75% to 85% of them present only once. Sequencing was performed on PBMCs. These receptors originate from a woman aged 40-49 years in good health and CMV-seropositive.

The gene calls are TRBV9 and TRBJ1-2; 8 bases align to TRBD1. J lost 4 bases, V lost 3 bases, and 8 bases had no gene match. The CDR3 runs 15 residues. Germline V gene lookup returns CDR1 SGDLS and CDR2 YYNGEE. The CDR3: CASSGLDRESYGYTF. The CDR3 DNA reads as TGTGCCAGCAGCGGTTTGGACAGGGAATCCTATGGCTACACCTTC.

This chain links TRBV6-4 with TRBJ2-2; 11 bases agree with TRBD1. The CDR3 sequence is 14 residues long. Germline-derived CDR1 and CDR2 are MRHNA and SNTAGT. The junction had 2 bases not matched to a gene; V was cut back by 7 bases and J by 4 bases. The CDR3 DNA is TGTGCCAGCAAAGGGACAGGGGGCACCGGGGAGCTGTTTTTT. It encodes CASKGTGGTGELFF.

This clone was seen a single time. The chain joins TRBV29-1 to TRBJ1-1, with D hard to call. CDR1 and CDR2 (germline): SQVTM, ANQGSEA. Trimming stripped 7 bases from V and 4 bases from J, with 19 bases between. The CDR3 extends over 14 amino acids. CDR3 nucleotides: TGCAGCGCCACCTTAACCTCGCGGGGCACTGAAGCTTTCTTT. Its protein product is CSATLTSRGTEAFF.

CDR3 nucleotides: TGTGCCAGCAGTTTAGAGTTAACCCCCTATGGCTACACCTTC. Protein product: CASSLELTPYGYTF. The genes are TRBV28 and TRBJ1-2, with D hard to call. This CDR3 has 14 residues. CDR1 is MDHEN and CDR2 is SYDVKM in the germline V gene. V lost 2 bases, J lost 4 bases, and 11 bases lay in between.

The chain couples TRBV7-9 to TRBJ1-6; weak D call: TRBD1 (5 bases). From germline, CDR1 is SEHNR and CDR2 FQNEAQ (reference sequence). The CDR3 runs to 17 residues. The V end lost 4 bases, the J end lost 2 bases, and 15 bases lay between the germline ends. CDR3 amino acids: CASSSTKGQTYNSPLHF. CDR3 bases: TGTGCCAGCAGCTCAACTAAGGGGCAGACCTATAATTCACCCCTCCACTTT. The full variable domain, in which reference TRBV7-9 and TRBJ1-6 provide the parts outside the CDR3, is DTGVSQNPRHKITKRGQNVTFRCDPISEHNRLYWYRQTLGQGPEFLTYFQNEAQLEKSRLLSDRFSAERPKGSFSTLEIQRTEQGDSAMYLCASSSTKGQTYNSPLHFGNGTRLTVT.

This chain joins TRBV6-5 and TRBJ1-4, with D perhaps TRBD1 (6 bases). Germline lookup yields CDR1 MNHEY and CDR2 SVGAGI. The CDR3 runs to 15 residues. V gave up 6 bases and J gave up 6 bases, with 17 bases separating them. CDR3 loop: CASRRAQGNYEKLFF. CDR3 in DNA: TGTGCCAGCAGACGCGCCCAGGGGAACTATGAAAAACTGTTTTTT.

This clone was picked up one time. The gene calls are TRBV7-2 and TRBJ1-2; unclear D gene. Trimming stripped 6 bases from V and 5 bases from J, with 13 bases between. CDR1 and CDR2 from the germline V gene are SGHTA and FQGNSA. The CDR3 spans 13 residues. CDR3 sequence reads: CASRLTATYGYTF. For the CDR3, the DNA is TGTGCCAGCAGACTTACAGCCACTTATGGCTACACCTTC.

The CDR3 region is CASSLRGHRDEKLFF. In DNA, the CDR3 is TGTGCCAGCAGCTTAAGGGGGCATCGAGATGAAAAACTGTTTTTT. The chain links TRBV7-9 to TRBJ1-4; 7 bases map to TRBD1. The germline V gene has CDR1 SEHNR and CDR2 FQNEAQ (reference sequence). Trimming took 2 bases from V and 6 from J; bases not matched to a gene: 6. This CDR3 has 15 residues.

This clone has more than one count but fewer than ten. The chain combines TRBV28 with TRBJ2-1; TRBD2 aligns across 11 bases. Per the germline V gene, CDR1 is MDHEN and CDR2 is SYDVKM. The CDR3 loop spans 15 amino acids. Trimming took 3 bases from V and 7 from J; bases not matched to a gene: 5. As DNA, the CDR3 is TGTGCCAGCAGTTTTAGCGGGAGGGCCGGGAATGAGCAGTTCTTC. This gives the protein CASSFSGRAGNEQFF.

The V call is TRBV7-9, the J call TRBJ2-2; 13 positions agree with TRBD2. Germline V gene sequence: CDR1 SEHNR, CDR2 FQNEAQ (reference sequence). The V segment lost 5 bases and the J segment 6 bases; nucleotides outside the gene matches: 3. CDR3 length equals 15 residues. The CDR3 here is CASSRTSGSSGELFF. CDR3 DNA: TGTGCCAGCAGCCGGACTAGCGGGAGCTCCGGGGAGCTGTTTTTT.

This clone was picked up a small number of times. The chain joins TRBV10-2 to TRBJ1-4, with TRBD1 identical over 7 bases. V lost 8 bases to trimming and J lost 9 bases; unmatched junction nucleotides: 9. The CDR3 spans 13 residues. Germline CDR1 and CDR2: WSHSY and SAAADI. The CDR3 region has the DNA TGCGCCAGCGCCGGGACAGCGGACCAAAAACTGTTTTTT. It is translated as CASAGTADQKLFF.

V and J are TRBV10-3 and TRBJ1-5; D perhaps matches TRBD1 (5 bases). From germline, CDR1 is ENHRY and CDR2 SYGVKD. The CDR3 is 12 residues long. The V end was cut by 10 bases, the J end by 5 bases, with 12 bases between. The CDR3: CATRGGDQPQHF. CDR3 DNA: TGTGCCACCCGGGGGGGTGATCAGCCCCAGCATTTT.

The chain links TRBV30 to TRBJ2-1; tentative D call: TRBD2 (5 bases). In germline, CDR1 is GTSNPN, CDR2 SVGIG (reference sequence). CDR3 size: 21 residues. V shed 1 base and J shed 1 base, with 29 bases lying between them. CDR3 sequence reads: CAWSGLARPIPGSSSYNEQFF. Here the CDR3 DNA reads TGTGCCTGGAGTGGGTTAGCGCGTCCCATCCCGGGGTCGAGTTCCTACAATGAGCAGTTCTTC. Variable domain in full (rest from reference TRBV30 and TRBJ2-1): SQTIHQWPATLVQPVGSPLSLECTVEGTSNPNLYWYRQAAGRGLQLLFYSVGIGQISSEVPQNLSASRPQDRQFILSSKKLLLSDSGFYLCAWSGLARPIPGSSSYNEQFFGPGTRLTVL.

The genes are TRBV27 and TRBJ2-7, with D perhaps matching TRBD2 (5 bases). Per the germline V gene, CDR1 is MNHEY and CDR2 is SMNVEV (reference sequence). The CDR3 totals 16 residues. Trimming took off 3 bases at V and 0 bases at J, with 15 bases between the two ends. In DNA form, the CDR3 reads TGTGCCAGCAGTTTCGGAGGTGCGGTCCTCTCCTACGAGCAGTACTTC. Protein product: CASSFGGAVLSYEQYF.

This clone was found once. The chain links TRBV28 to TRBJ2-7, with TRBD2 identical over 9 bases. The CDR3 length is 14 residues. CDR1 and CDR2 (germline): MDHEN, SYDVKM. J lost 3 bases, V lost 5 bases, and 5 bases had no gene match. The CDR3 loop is CASSLSGRLYEQYF. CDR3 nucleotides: TGTGCCAGCAGTCTCAGCGGGAGGCTCTACGAGCAGTACTTC. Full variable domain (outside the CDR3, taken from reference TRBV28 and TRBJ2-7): DVKVTQSSRYLVKRTGEKVFLECVQDMDHENMFWYRQDPGLGLRLIYFSYDVKMKEKGDIPEGYSVSREKKERFSLILESASTNQTSMYLCASSLSGRLYEQYFGPGTRLTVT.

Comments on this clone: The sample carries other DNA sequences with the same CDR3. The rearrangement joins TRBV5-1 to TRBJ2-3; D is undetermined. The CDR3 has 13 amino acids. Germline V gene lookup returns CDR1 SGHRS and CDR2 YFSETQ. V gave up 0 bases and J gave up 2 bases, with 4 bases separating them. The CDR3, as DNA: TGCGCCAGCAGCTTGGGAGCCACAGATACGCAGTATTTT. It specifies CASSLGATDTQYF.

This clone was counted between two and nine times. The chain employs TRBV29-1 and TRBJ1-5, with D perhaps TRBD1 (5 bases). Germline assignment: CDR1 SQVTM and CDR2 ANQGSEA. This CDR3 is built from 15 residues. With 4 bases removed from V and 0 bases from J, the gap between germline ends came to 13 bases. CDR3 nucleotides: TGCAGCGTTGTAACGCAGGGTAATAGCAATCAGCCCCAGCATTTT. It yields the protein CSVVTQGNSNQPQHF.

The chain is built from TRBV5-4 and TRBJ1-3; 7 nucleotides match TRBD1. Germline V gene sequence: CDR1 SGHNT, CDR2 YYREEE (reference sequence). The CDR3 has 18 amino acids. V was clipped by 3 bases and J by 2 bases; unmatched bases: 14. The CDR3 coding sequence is TGTGCCAGCAGCTCCCAATCGACAGGGAGGTCTGCTGGAAACACCATATATTTT. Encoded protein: CASSSQSTGRSAGNTIYF. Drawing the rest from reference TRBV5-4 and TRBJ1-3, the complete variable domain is ETGVTQSPTHLIKTRGQQVTLRCSSQSGHNTVSWYQQALGQGPQFIFQYYREEENGRGNFPPRFSGLQFPNYSSELNVNALELDDSALYLCASSSQSTGRSAGNTIYFGEGSWLTVV.

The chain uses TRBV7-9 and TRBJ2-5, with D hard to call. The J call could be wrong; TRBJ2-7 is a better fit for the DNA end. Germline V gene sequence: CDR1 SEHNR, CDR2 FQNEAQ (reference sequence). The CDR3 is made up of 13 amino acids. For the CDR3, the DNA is TGTGCCAGCAGCTTAGGGTTCCTCTACGAGCAGTACTTC. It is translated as CASSLGFLYEQYF.

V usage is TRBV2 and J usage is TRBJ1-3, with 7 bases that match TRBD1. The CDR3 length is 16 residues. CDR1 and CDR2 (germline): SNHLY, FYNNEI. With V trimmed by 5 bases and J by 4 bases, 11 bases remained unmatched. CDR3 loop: CASSRDHRGLGNTIYF. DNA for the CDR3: TGTGCCAGCAGTCGAGACCATAGGGGGCTCGGAAACACCATATATTTT.

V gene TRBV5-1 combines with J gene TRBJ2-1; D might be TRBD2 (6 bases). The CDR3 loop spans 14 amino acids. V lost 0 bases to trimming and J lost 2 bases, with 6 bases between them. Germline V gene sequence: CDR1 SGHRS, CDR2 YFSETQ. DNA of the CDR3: TGCGCCAGCAGCTTGGGCGGGGCCTACAATGAGCAGTTCTTC. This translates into CASSLGGAYNEQFF. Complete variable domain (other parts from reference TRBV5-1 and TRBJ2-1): KAGVTQTPRYLIKTRGQQVTLSCSPISGHRSVSWYQQTPGQGLQFLFEYFSETQRNKGNFPGRFSGRQFSNSRSEMNVSTLELGDSALYLCASSLGGAYNEQFFGPGTRLTVL.

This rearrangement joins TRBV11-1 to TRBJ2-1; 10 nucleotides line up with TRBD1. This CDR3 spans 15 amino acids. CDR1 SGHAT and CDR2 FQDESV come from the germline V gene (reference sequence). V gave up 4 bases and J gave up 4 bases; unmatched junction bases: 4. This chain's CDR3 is CASSSPGQGYNEQFF. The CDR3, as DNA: TGTGCCAGCAGCTCGCCGGGACAGGGGTACAATGAGCAGTTCTTC.

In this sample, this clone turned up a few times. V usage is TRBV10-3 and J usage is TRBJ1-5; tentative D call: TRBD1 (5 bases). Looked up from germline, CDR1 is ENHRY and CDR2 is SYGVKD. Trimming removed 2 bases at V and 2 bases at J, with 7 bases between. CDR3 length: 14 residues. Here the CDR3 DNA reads TGTGCCATCAGTGAGACAGGAGGCAATCAGCCCCAGCATTTT. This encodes CAISETGGNQPQHF.

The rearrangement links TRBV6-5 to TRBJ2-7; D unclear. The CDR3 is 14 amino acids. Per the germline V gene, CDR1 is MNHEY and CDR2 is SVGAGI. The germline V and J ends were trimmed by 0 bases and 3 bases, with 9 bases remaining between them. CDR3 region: CASSYSMRSYEQYF. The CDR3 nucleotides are TGTGCCAGCAGTTACTCGATGCGGAGCTACGAGCAGTACTTC.

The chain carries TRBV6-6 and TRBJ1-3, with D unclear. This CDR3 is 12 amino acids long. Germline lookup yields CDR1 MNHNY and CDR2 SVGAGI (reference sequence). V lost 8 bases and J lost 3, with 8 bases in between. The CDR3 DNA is TGTGCCAGCGGGCCGGATGGAAACACCATATATTTT. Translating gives CASGPDGNTIYF.